The rows below give T cell receptor beta chains drawn from one sample of a study of metastatic and nonmetastatic thyroid tumors. With MiXCR, TCRdb called clones anew from the PCR reads. The sample shows tens of thousands of clones, around 27% of them seen only once. Sequenced material: blood. The receptors shown here come from a male donor with papillary thyroid cancer or a benign thyroid nodule (not recorded which). Some clones in this sample may be carry-over from other donors' samples. Each CDR3 is given with its conserved first and last residue. A D gene is named only where the DNA matches it firmly. A row's size may be missing; if present it is once, few, many or a size class.

TRBV6-1,.,TRBJ1-6,14,.,CASREQGDNSPLHF,TGTGCCAGCAGGGAACAGGGAGATAATTCACCCCTCCACTTT
TRBV29-1,many,TRBJ2-2,12,TRBD1,CSGQGHTGELFF,TGCAGCGGACAGGGGCACACCGGGGAGCTGTTTTTT
TRBV28,few,TRBJ2-3,15,TRBD1,CASRRPGQSRDTQYF,TGTGCCAGCAGGAGACCGGGACAGTCCAGAGATACGCAGTATTTT
TRBV20-1,.,TRBJ1-5,13,TRBD1,CSATGTVGQPQHF,TGCAGTGCTACCGGGACAGTTGGGCAGCCCCAGCATTTT
TRBV6-5,few,TRBJ1-6,14,TRBD1,CASRYRDRVSPLHF,TGTGCCAGCAGATACCGGGACAGGGTTTCACCCCTCCACTTT
TRBV6-1,.,TRBJ1-6,15,TRBD1,CARLGTGDDNSPLHF,TGTGCCAGACTCGGGACAGGGGACGATAATTCACCCCTCCACTTT
TRBV15,.,TRBJ2-7,13,.,CATSRPGDYYQYF,TGTGCCACCAGCAGGCCTGGAGACTACTATCAGTACTTC
TRBV19,.,TRBJ2-1,14,.,CASRAGLPYNEQFF,TGTGCCAGTAGGGCCGGACTACCATACAATGAGCAGTTCTTC
TRBV6-1,few,TRBJ2-7,12,.,CASAGTAYEQYF,TGTGCCAGCGCGGGAACAGCCTACGAGCAGTACTTC
TRBV2,few,TRBJ2-7,14,.,CASSSVTGIYEQYF,TGTGCCAGCAGCTCCGTGACGGGGATCTACGAGCAGTACTTC
TRBV5-7,medium-sized,TRBJ2-2,18,TRBD1,CASSLSLQGALGPGELFF,TGTGCCAGCAGCCTGAGTTTACAGGGGGCGCTGGGCCCCGGGGAGCTGTTTTTT
TRBV5-1,many,TRBJ2-1,15,.,CASSLGASSYNEQFF,TGCGCCAGCAGCTTGGGGGCGAGCTCCTACAATGAGCAGTTCTTC
TRBV5-6,few,TRBJ1-2,13,TRBD1,CAAGRQGNYGYTF,TGTGCGGCGGGGAGACAGGGGAACTATGGCTACACCTTC
TRBV28,few,TRBJ2-3,14,TRBD2,CASSSRLAGDTQYF,TGTGCCAGCAGCAGTAGACTAGCGGGAGATACGCAGTATTTT
TRBV20-1,.,TRBJ1-1,12,.,CSARDQSPEAFF,TGCAGTGCTAGAGACCAGAGCCCTGAAGCTTTCTTT
TRBV20-1,many,TRBJ1-5,15,.,CSARPQEGRNQPQHF,TGCAGTGCTCGACCCCAAGAGGGACGAAATCAGCCCCAGCATTTT
TRBV7-2,many,TRBJ1-2,15,TRBD1,CASSLGTGNYYGYTF,TGTGCCAGCAGCTTGGGGACAGGGAATTACTATGGCTACACCTTC
TRBV6-4,few,TRBJ1-1,14,.,CASSPGGVNTEAFF,TGTGCCAGCAGTCCCGGGGGAGTGAACACTGAAGCTTTCTTT
TRBV5-6,many,TRBJ2-3,16,.,CASSLGDLTLTDTQYF,TGTGCCAGCAGCTTGGGGGACTTAACCCTCACAGATACGCAGTATTTT
TRBV20-1,few,TRBJ2-7,12,.,CSASQGVYEQYF,TGCAGTGCTAGTCAGGGTGTCTACGAGCAGTACTTC
TRBV28,few,TRBJ2-7,13,TRBD2,CASSLLGTSGLYF,TGTGCCAGCAGTTTATTGGGGACTAGTGGTCTATACTTC
TRBV10-1,many,TRBJ1-4,14,TRBD1,CASSPDRGNEKLFF,TGCGCCAGCAGTCCGGACAGGGGTAATGAAAAACTGTTTTTT
TRBV20-1,few,TRBJ1-6,13,.,CSAPQSWGSPLHF,TGCAGTGCTCCACAGTCGTGGGGTTCACCCCTCCACTTT
TRBV6-5,few,TRBJ1-1,13,.,CASSFGPNFEAFF,TGTGCCAGCAGTTTTGGACCGAATTTTGAAGCTTTCTTT
TRBV2,few,TRBJ1-6,13,.,CASRGTYNSPLHF,TGTGCCAGCAGGGGCACCTATAATTCACCCCTCCACTTT
TRBV20-1,once,TRBJ2-7,14,.,CTGKTGDSTYEQYF,TGCACCGGCAAAACAGGGGACTCCACATACGAGCAGTACTTC
TRBV6-1,.,TRBJ2-2,14,.,CASKDLTGNGELFF,TGTGCCAGCAAAGACCTAACAGGCAACGGGGAGCTGTTTTTT
TRBV6-1,few,TRBJ2-5,17,.,CASSDGPGGHQRETQYF,TGTGCCAGCAGTGACGGCCCCGGGGGGCATCAGCGGGAGACCCAGTACTTC